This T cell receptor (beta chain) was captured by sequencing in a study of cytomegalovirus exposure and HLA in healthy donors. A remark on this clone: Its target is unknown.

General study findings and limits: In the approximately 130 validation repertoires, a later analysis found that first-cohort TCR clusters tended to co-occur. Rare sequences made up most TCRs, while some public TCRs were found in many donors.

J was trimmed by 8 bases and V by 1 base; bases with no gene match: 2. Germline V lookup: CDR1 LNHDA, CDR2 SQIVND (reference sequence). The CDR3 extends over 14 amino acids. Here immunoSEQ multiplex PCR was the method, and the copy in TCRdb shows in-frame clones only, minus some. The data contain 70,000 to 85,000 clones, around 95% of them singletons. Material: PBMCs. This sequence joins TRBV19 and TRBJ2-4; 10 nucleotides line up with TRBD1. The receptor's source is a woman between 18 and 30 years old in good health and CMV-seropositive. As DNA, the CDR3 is TGTGCCAGTAGTATAGGGACAGGGGGGGACATTCAGTACTTC. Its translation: CASSIGTGGDIQYF.